This TCR beta chain was observed in a study of blood T cells in healthy people across ages. V shed 5 bases and J 4 bases; nucleotides not matched to a gene: 4. CDR3 length: 14 amino acids. The germline V gene encodes CDR1 SGHTA and CDR2 FQGNSA. This clonotype has only a few counts. What it binds is unknown. General study points: Not knowing donor CMV status may have confounded expanded clonotype changes.

Primers used in a second PCR of roughly 7 to 12 cycles were a sample-barcoded 5' primer and a J-beta primer mix. From the 5' RACE reads, TCRdb called clonotypes with MiXCR, one entry per CDR3 protein. The table has 500,000 to 550,000 distinct CDR3 sequences, 24% seen once. The same data also contributed to another study, on T cells of mothers and their children. From that second work: The authors used all extracted RNA for cDNA synthesis, at about 1.6 ug per 15 ul.

The rearrangement uses TRBV7-2 and TRBJ2-4, with 8 bases matching TRBD1. The sample taken for sequencing was blood. The clonotype originates from a boy younger than 18 in good health. CDR3 loop: CASSPGTGKNIQYF. The CDR3 nucleotides are TGTGCCAGCAGCCCCGGGACAGGAAAAAACATTCAGTACTTC.